Sequencing of this T cell receptor beta chain was carried out in a study of blood T cell repertoires in COVID-19. Study summary: Samples representing acute and convalescent COVID-19 were sourced from the United States, Italy and Spain.

Deletions cut 1 base from V and 4 bases from J, with 7 bases between. This CDR3 region has 13 residues. Germline V gives CDR1 MGHRA, CDR2 YSYEKL. Seattle's cohort entered during active infection and was followed longitudinally. Under the authors' procedure: From reference gene primer amplification, estimates of nucleated cell counts were derived. The repertoire was sequenced with immunoSEQ multiplex PCR; TCRdb's copy has only in-frame clones and lacks some. V and J calls plus clone size are reproduced from that table; the DNA served to infer D and trimming. The sample lists 120,000 to 150,000 clones; roughly 88% were seen once.

The source material was peripheral blood. The V and J genes are TRBV4-1 and TRBJ1-2; D remains unclear. The clonotype was recovered from a woman aged 55-70 years with COVID-19, enrolled during active disease. This chain's CDR3 is CASSQGSTYGYTF. CDR3 DNA: TGCGCCAGCAGCCAAGGCAGTACCTATGGCTACACCTTC.